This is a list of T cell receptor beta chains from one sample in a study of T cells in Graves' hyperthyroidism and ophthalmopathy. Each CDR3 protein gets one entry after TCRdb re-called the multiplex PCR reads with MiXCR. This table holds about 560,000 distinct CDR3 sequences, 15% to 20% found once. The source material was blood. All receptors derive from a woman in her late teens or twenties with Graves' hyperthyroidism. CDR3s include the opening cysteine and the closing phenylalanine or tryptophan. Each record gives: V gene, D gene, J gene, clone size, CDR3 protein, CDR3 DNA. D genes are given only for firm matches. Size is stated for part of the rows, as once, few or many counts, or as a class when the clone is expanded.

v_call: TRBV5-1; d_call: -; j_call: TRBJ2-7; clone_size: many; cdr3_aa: CASSLAGAQAYTYEQYF; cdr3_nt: TGCGCCAGCAGCTTGGCCGGAGCTCAGGCATACACCTACGAGCAGTACTTC
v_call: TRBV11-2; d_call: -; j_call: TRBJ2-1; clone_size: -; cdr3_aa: CASSSNRWGDEQFF; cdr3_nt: TGTGCCAGCAGCTCCAATAGATGGGGGGATGAGCAGTTCTTC
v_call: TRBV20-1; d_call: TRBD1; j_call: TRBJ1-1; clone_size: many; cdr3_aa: CSARLRQGGTEAFF; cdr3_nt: TGCAGTGCTAGACTGAGACAGGGAGGCACTGAAGCTTTCTTT
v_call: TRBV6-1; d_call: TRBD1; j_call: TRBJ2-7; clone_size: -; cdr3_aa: CASRRGQIYEQYF; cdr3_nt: TGTGCCAGCAGGAGGGGACAGATCTACGAGCAGTACTTC
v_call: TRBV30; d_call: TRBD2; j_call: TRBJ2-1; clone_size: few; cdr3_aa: CASGLARSYNEQFF; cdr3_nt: TGTGCCTCGGGACTAGCGCGATCCTACAATGAGCAGTTCTTC
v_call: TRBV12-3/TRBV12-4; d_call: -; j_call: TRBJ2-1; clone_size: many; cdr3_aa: CASSSAGNEQFF; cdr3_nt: TGTGCCAGCAGTAGCGCGGGCAATGAGCAGTTCTTC
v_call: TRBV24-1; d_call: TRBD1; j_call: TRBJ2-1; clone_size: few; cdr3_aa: CATSVTGGITIEQFF; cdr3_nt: TGTGCCACCAGTGTCACAGGGGGTATCACCATCGAGCAGTTCTTC
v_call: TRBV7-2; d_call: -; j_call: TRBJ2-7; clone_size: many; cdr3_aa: CASTQKPGSSYEQYF; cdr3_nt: TGTGCCAGCACCCAAAAACCAGGAAGCTCCTACGAGCAGTACTTC
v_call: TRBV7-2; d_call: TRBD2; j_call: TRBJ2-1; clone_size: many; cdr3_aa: CASSWGLAGPNEQFF; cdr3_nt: TGTGCCAGCAGCTGGGGACTAGCGGGGCCCAATGAGCAGTTCTTC
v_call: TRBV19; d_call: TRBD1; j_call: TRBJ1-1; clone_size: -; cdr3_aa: CASVRDRETEAFF; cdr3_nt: TGTGCCAGTGTCAGAGACAGGGAGACTGAAGCTTTCTTT
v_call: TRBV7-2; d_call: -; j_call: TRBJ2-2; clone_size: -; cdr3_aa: CASSLVSFTGELFF; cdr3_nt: TGTGCCAGCAGCTTAGTCTCGTTCACCGGGGAGCTGTTTTTT
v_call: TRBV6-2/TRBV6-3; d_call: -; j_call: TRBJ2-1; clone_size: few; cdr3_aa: CASRADGGSEQFF; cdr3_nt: TGTGCCAGCCGAGCAGACGGGGGTAGTGAGCAGTTCTTC
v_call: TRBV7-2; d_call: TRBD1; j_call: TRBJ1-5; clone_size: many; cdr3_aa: CASSPEGQLNQPQHF; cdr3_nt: TGTGCCAGCAGCCCCGAGGGACAGCTTAATCAGCCCCAGCATTTT
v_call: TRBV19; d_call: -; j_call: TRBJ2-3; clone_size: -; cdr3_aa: CASSIGQLGDTQYF; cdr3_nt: TGTGCCAGTAGTATTGGTCAGCTGGGAGATACGCAGTATTTT
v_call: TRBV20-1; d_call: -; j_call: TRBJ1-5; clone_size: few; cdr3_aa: CSATGPYSNQPQHF; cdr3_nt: TGCAGTGCCACGGGCCCGTATAGCAATCAGCCCCAGCATTTT
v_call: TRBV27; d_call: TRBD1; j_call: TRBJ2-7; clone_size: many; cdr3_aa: CASSLSQGWEQYF; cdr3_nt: TGTGCCAGCAGTTTATCACAGGGGTGGGAGCAGTACTTC
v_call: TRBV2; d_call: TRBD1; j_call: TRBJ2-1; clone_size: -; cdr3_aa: CAGRTGGNEQFF; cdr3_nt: TGTGCCGGACGGACAGGGGGCAATGAGCAGTTCTTC
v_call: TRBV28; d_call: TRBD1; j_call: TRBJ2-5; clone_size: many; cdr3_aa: CASSSRQGETQYF; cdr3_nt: TGTGCCAGCAGTTCGCGACAGGGAGAGACCCAGTACTTC
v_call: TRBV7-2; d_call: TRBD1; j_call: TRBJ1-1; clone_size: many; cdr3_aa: CASSTKQGEVTEAFF; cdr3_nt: TGTGCCAGCAGCACCAAACAGGGGGAGGTCACTGAAGCTTTCTTT
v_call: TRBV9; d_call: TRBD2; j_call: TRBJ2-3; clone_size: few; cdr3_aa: CASSVTAGESDTQYF; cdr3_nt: TGTGCCAGCAGCGTAACGGCGGGAGAGTCAGATACGCAGTATTTT
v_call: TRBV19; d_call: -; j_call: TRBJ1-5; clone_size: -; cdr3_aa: CASLRGDPTSNQPQHF; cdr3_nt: TGTGCCAGTCTAAGGGGGGATCCAACTAGCAATCAGCCCCAGCATTTT
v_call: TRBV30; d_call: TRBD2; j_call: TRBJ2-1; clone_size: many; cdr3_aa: CAWSGERVRTSGYNEQFF; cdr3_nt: TGTGCCTGGAGCGGCGAGCGGGTAAGGACTAGCGGCTACAATGAGCAGTTCTTC
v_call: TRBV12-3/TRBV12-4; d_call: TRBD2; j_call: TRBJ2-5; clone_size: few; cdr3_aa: CASSPAGRMSETQYF; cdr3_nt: TGTGCCAGCAGCCCAGCGGGGAGGATGTCGGAGACCCAGTACTTC
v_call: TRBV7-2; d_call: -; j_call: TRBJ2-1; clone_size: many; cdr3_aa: CASSLIWSVNYNEQFF; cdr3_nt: TGTGCCAGCAGCTTAATTTGGTCCGTCAACTACAATGAGCAGTTCTTC
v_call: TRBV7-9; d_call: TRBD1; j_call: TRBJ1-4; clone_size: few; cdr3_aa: CASSLSTGGPNEKLFF; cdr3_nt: TGTGCCAGCAGCTTAAGCACAGGGGGCCCTAATGAAAAACTGTTTTTT
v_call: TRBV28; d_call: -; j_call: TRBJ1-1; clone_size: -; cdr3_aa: CASMLGVRLEAFF; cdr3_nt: TGTGCCAGCATGTTAGGGGTCCGCCTTGAAGCTTTCTTT
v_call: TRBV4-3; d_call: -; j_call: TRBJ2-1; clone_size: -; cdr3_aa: CASSQDLGSHEQFF; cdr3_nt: TGCGCCAGCAGCCAAGATTTGGGTTCCCATGAGCAGTTCTTC
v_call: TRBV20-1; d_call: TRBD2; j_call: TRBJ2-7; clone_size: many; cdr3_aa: CSARDRASGIYEQYF; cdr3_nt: TGCAGTGCTAGAGATAGGGCTAGCGGGATCTACGAGCAGTACTTC
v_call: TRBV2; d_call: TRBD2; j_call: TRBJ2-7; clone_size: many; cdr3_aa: CASRASGGLQTTYEQYF; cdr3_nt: TGTGCCAGCAGAGCTAGCGGGGGGCTACAGACAACCTACGAGCAGTACTTC
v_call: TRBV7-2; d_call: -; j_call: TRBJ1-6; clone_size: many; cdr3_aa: CASSLGLRRMDSPLHF; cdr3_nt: TGTGCCAGCAGCTTAGGTTTGCGTCGGATGGACTCACCCCTCCACTTT
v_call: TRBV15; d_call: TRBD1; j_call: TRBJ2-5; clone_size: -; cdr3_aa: CATSDRGLRETQYF; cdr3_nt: TGTGCCACCTCTGACAGGGGGCTGAGGGAGACCCAGTACTTC
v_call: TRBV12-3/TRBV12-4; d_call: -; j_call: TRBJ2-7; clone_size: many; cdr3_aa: CASNRLAGGEQYF; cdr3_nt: TGTGCCAGCAACCGCCTGGCGGGCGGGGAGCAGTACTTC
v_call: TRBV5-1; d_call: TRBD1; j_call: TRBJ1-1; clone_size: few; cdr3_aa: CASSTRTGAVTEAFF; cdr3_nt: TGCGCCAGCAGCACCAGGACAGGGGCAGTCACTGAAGCTTTCTTT
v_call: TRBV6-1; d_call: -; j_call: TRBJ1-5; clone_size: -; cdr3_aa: CASSAGTTHNQPQHF; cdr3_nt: TGTGCCAGCAGCGCCGGGACCACACACAATCAGCCCCAGCATTTT
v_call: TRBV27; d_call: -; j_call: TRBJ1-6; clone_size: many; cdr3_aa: CASSLESRDSPLHF; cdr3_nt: TGTGCCAGCAGTTTAGAGTCAAGGGATTCACCCCTCCACTTT
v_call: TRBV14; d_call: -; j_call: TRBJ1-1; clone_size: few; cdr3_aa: CASSQYGTMNTEAFF; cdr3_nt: TGTGCCAGCAGCCAATATGGAACAATGAACACTGAAGCTTTCTTT
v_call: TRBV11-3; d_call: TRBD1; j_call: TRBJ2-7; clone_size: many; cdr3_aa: CASSAGQGASEQYF; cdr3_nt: TGTGCCAGCAGCGCGGGACAGGGGGCGAGTGAGCAGTACTTC